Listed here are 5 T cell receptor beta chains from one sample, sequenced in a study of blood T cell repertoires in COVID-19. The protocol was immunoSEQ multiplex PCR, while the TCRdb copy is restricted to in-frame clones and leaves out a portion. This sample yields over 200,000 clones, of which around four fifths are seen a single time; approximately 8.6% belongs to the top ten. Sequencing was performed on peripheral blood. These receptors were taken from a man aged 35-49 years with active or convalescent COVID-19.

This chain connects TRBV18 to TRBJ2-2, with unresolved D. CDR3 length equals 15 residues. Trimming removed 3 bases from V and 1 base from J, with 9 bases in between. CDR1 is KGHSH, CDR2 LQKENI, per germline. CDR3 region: CASSPPRQNTGELFF. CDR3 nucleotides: TGTGCCAGCTCACCGCCGCGCCAGAACACCGGGGAGCTGTTTTTT.

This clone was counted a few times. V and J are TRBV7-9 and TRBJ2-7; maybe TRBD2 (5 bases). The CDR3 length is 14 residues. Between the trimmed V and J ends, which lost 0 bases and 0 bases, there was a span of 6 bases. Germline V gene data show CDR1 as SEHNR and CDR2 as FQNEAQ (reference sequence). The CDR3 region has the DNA TGTGCCAGCAGCTTAGCAGGGAGCTCCTACGAGCAGTACTTC. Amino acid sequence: CASSLAGSSYEQYF. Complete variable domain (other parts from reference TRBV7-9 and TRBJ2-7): DTGVSQNPRHKITKRGQNVTFRCDPISEHNRLYWYRQTLGQGPEFLTYFQNEAQLEKSRLLSDRFSAERPKGSFSTLEIQRTEQGDSAMYLCASSLAGSSYEQYFGPGTRLTVT.

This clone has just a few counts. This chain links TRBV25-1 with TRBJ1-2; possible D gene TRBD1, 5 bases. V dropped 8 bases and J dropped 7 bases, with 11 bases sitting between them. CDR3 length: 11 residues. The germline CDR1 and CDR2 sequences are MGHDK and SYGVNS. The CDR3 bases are TGTGCCAGCCGCGGGGGAGGTGGCTACACCTTC. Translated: CASRGGGGYTF.

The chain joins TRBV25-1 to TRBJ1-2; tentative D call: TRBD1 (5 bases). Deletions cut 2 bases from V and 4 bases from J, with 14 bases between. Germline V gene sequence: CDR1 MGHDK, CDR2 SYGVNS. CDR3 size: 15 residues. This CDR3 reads CASSEGSGTSYGYTF. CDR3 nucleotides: TGTGCCAGCAGTGAAGGTTCAGGGACTAGCTATGGCTACACCTTC.

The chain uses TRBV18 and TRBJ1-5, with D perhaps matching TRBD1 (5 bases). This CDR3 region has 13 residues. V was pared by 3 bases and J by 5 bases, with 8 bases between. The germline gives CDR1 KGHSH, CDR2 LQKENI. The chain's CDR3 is CASSPDTYQPQHF. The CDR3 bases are TGTGCCAGCTCACCGGACACCTATCAGCCCCAGCATTTT.